Listed below are T cell receptor beta chains from one sample, sequenced in a study of blood T cell repertoires in COVID-19. TCRdb's table, derived via immunoSEQ multiplex PCR, lists solely in-frame clones and lacks some. The sample comprises 110,000 or so clones, 70% to 90% of which are singletons, and roughly 8.1% rests with the top ten. Specimen: peripheral blood. The receptor source for this set is a woman aged 70-85 years who had recovered from COVID-19. Both conserved end residues are part of each CDR3. D genes are given only for firm matches. Some rows mark clone size as missing; the rest say once, few, many or name a class of expanded clone.

cdr3_nt cdr3_aa d_call j_call v_call clone_size
TGTGCCAGCAGCTTCGTTAGCGGAGCAGATACGCAGTATTTT CASSFVSGADTQYF . TRBJ2-3 TRBV11-2 .
TGTGCCAGCAGCCAGGGTGTGAGAGGGTACACTGAAGCTTTCTTT CASSQGVRGYTEAFF . TRBJ1-1 TRBV14 .
TGTGCCTGGAGTTATCAGGGCCCCCGACCCTTCTATGGCTACACCTTC CAWSYQGPRPFYGYTF . TRBJ1-2 TRBV30 once
TGCAGCGTGAGATTGGGACTCACCACAGATACGCAGTATTTT CSVRLGLTTDTQYF . TRBJ2-3 TRBV29-1 .
TGTGCCACCAGCAGAGATAAAGACCGGGCAGATACGCAGTATTTT CATSRDKDRADTQYF . TRBJ2-3 TRBV15 .
TGTGCCACCAGTGAATCCCCGGGTATCCAGGGGACTAACTATGGCTACACCTTC CATSESPGIQGTNYGYTF . TRBJ1-2 TRBV24-1 .
TGTGCCAGCAGCCAAGCCGGGGACTTCACTGAAGCTTTCTTT CASSQAGDFTEAFF . TRBJ1-1 TRBV4-2 once
TGTGCCACCAGTGATCCCGAAGGGGTTACGCAGTATTTT CATSDPEGVTQYF . TRBJ2-3 TRBV24-1 .
TGTGCCAGTACTTTTGGGAGAGGAAACACCATATATTTT CASTFGRGNTIYF . TRBJ1-3 TRBV19 .
TGCGCCAGCAGCTTTTCCGGGACACCGCATTTCTCCTACGAGCAGTACTTC CASSFSGTPHFSYEQYF . TRBJ2-7 TRBV5-1 once
TGTGCCAGCAGCTTAGATTTTCGCTACGGGGGCTACGAGCAGTACTTC CASSLDFRYGGYEQYF . TRBJ2-7 TRBV11-2 .
TGTGCCAGCAGCCAAAAAACGGACAACAGATATCAGCCCCAGCATTTT CASSQKTDNRYQPQHF . TRBJ1-5 TRBV4-2 .
TGTGCCAGCAGTGTCGGGACAGGGGGCTTCTACACCTTC CASSVGTGGFYTF TRBD1 TRBJ1-2 TRBV28 .
TGTGCCAGCAGGGGGGGACTAGCGGGAGTAGGCAATGAGCAGTTCTTC CASRGGLAGVGNEQFF TRBD2 TRBJ2-1 TRBV5-6 once
TGTGCCAGCAGCCTGAGGGCCAGGGAGACCCAGTACTTC CASSLRARETQYF . TRBJ2-5 TRBV27 once
TGTGCCAGCAAGACGGACAGGGGGCTGGGCATTCAGTACTTC CASKTDRGLGIQYF TRBD1 TRBJ2-4 TRBV6-5 .
TGTGCCAGCAGTTACCAATACCCCCGCGATCAGCCCCAGCATTTT CASSYQYPRDQPQHF . TRBJ1-5 TRBV6-5 .
TGTGCCAGCAGTCAATTCGGGAACACTGAAGCTTTCTTT CASSQFGNTEAFF . TRBJ1-1 TRBV12-3/TRBV12-4 .
TGCGCCAGCAGCTTGGGGACTAGCGCCACAGATACGCAGTATTTT CASSLGTSATDTQYF TRBD2 TRBJ2-3 TRBV5-1 .
TGTGCCAGCTCACTTAGCGGGGGATCCTACAATGAGCAGTTCTTC CASSLSGGSYNEQFF TRBD2 TRBJ2-1 TRBV18 .
TGTGCCAGCAGCCCTAGACTAGCGGACAATGAGCAGTTCTTC CASSPRLADNEQFF TRBD2 TRBJ2-1 TRBV7-3 once
TGTGCCAGCAGTAGACAGGGGTTGGATTCACCCCTCCACTTT CASSRQGLDSPLHF TRBD1 TRBJ1-6 TRBV6-5 .
TGTGCCAGCAGTGAGGCTCACACCGGGGAGCTGTTTTTT CASSEAHTGELFF . TRBJ2-2 TRBV2 .
TGTGCCAGCAGTTTCCCAGGGGGACATTCACCCCTCCACTTT CASSFPGGHSPLHF TRBD1 TRBJ1-6 TRBV28 few
TGTGCCAGCAGTTACTTTGGGACATCGAAGGAAGCTTTCTTT CASSYFGTSKEAFF . TRBJ1-1 TRBV28 .
TGTGCCAGCAGTAGGGGACTAGCGTTTAACACAGATACGCAGTATTTT CASSRGLAFNTDTQYF TRBD2 TRBJ2-3 TRBV2 .
TGCGCCAGCAGCAAAGGACAGGGGGCCCAAGCTTTCTTT CASSKGQGAQAFF TRBD1 TRBJ1-1 TRBV5-1 .
TGTGCCAGCAGTTCCCCTTTCGACAATCCTGGGAATTCACCCCTCCACTTT CASSSPFDNPGNSPLHF . TRBJ1-6 TRBV28 .
TGTGCCAGCAGCGCCCGGGACTCCCCCTACAATGAGCAGTTCTTC CASSARDSPYNEQFF . TRBJ2-1 TRBV9 .
TGCGCCAGCAGCTTCGCGGGGGGGGACACAGATACGCAGTATTTT CASSFAGGDTDTQYF TRBD2 TRBJ2-3 TRBV5-1 .
TGCGCCAGCAGCGGGGGGACGGGATTTGCCGGGGAGCTGTTTTTT CASSGGTGFAGELFF . TRBJ2-2 TRBV5-1 .
TGTGCCAGCAGCCAAACTAGCGGCTACAATGAGCAGTTCTTC CASSQTSGYNEQFF TRBD2 TRBJ2-1 TRBV7-2 .
TGTGCCAGCTGGCCGGGACTAGCGGGAGTTGGGGCCAACGTCCTGACTTTC CASWPGLAGVGANVLTF TRBD2 TRBJ2-6 TRBV28 .
TGTGCCAGCAGTTACTCTGGAGACAGTCAAAAACTGTTTTTT CASSYSGDSQKLFF . TRBJ1-4 TRBV6-5 .
TGTGCCAGCAGCTTAGGAGCCGGGACAGTCACAGATACGCAGTATTTT CASSLGAGTVTDTQYF TRBD1 TRBJ2-3 TRBV7-7 .
TGTGCCAGCAGTTTGGTTCTGCTCTACTCCTACAATGAGCAGTTCTTC CASSLVLLYSYNEQFF . TRBJ2-1 TRBV28 .
TGTGCCAGCAGTTTGGTAGAGGATTCACCCCTCCACTTT CASSLVEDSPLHF . TRBJ1-6 TRBV6-6 .
TGCAGTGCTAGTGCTGGGCGTGAAAAACTGTTTTTT CSASAGREKLFF . TRBJ1-4 TRBV20-1 few
TGTGCCAGCAGCCGCGCGGGCAGCAATCAGCCCCAGCATTTT CASSRAGSNQPQHF . TRBJ1-5 TRBV5-6 .
TGTGCCAGCAGCTTGGCCGGGACAGGGATGAAGACCCAGTACTTC CASSLAGTGMKTQYF TRBD1 TRBJ2-5 TRBV5-4 .
TGCGCCAGCAGGGCCCTTAGCGGGGGACCCACAGATACGCAGTATTTT CASRALSGGPTDTQYF TRBD2 TRBJ2-3 TRBV10-2 once
TGTGCCACCATCGCCGATCTAACAGGGTTGGTTCAGTACTTC CATIADLTGLVQYF . TRBJ2-4 TRBV6-5 .
TGTGCCAGCAGTTTTACAGGGGAGCGTAACTATGGCTACACCTTC CASSFTGERNYGYTF TRBD1 TRBJ1-2 TRBV7-2 .
TGTGCCAGCAGCTTGAGGGCGGGTTATGAGCAGTTCTTC CASSLRAGYEQFF . TRBJ2-1 TRBV5-4 .
TGTGCCACCAGTGATTTGCTCCTAGCGGGAGGGAGGTACCAAGAGACCCAGTACTTC CATSDLLLAGGRYQETQYF TRBD2 TRBJ2-5 TRBV24-1 .
TGTGCCAGCAGCTTCGGCAGGGCTGGAAACACCATATATTTT CASSFGRAGNTIYF . TRBJ1-3 TRBV5-5 .
TGTGCCAGCTCACCACCCGGGGTACGGAACACCGGGGAGCTGTTTTTT CASSPPGVRNTGELFF . TRBJ2-2 TRBV18 .
TGTGCCAGCAGTGTGGGGGGGGGCACAGATACGCAGTATTTT CASSVGGGTDTQYF TRBD2 TRBJ2-3 TRBV28 .
TGTGCCACCAGAGGGCCAGGGTGGAGAACCGGGGAGCTGTTTTTT CATRGPGWRTGELFF . TRBJ2-2 TRBV24-1 .
TGCGCCAGCAGCTTCCAGGGGGCAGACACTGAAGCTTTCTTT CASSFQGADTEAFF TRBD1 TRBJ1-1 TRBV4-3 few
TGTGCCAGCAGCGCAGCCCCGACAGGGGGCTACTATGGCTACACCTTC CASSAAPTGGYYGYTF TRBD1 TRBJ1-2 TRBV28 .
TGTGCCATCAGTGAGACATGGGAGAACATTCAGTACTTC CAISETWENIQYF . TRBJ2-4 TRBV10-3 .
TGTGCCAGCAGCCCACAGGGCGGATATAATTCACCCCTCCACTTT CASSPQGGYNSPLHF . TRBJ1-6 TRBV2 few
TGTGCCAGTAGGACCCTCGGACAGGGAAAGAATTCACCCCTCCACTTT CASRTLGQGKNSPLHF TRBD1 TRBJ1-6 TRBV19 .